This T cell receptor (beta chain) comes out of a study of shared clonotypes between healthy human individuals (dated by TCRdb to the early 2020s). For the wider study: A couple of women and a few men aged 18 to 49 years were included in the cohort. Per donor, three plates each were used for CD4 naive and CD4 memory, two for CD8 naive, and one for CD8 memory. The study deeply sequenced blood TCR repertoires of five healthy adults to estimate repertoire size and the extent of clonotype sharing between individuals. Different laboratories and diverse techniques were used to prepare libraries and sequence TCR repertoires, to increase sequencing depth and limit assay-specific biases. Per donor, leukapheresis produced somewhere between about 0.94 and 8.9 billion PBMCs. Study-wide conclusions, independent of this receptor: Pairwise subsampling led to the expectation that sequencing depth would affect the degree of clonotype sharing among donors. Naive subsets generally had larger estimated clonotype richness than memory subsets. When several donors were compared, the shared fraction of clonotypes was about 5.2% for naive CD4, roughly 3.3% for naive CD8, 2% to 2.5% for memory CD4, and under 0.5% for memory CD8. Even with the large sequencing depth, rarefaction of the sorted-subset datasets indicated that sequencing was incomplete. Clonotypes shared by all four sorted-subset donors showed higher generation probabilities than non-shared clonotypes. Only blood was sampled, and tissue TCR repertoires likely differ from those in blood. Because the study included only a small number of donors, the genetic and exposure-history diversity represented was limited.

The donors were healthy, HIV-negative adults with no recently reported acute infections or vaccinations. Every donor was a Caucasian adult residing in Nashville, Tennessee, USA. CD8 memory samples combined magnetically selected CD45RO+ cells with CCR7-negative CD45RA+ effector memory (TemRA) cells. Blood was obtained by leukapheresis, after which PBMCs were separated by Ficoll-Histopaque density gradient centrifugation and cryopreserved in liquid nitrogen vapor phase. Analytical flow cytometry was used to check the purity and quantity of every magnetically sorted T cell population. Genomic DNA was isolated from every sorted fraction and measured by UV absorbance on a Nanodrop 2000c. In regard to this clone: Its specific antigen is unknown. Base qualities were left out, and no much larger clone turns up one base away.

Using the deep immunoSEQ assay, TCR CDR3 regions were amplified from genomic DNA by multiplex PCR. Genomic DNA extracted from each cell subset was distributed evenly over all wells of several immunoSEQ 96-well plates, and each plate served as one replicate. For sorted subsets, roughly 0.2 ug genomic DNA, equal to 25,000 to 35,000 T cell genomes, was loaded into each replicate PCR. Purified libraries were quantified with a Qubit 3.0 fluorometer, sized on a Bioanalyzer 2100, and re-quantified with the KAPA Library Quantification kit. Every immunoSEQ 96-well plate was sequenced on a separate single-read 150-cycle Illumina NextSeq 550 flow cell. Per the authors' processing: Because the immunoSEQ output included only junctional sequences and no quality scores, the filtering could not be the same as the filtering used for full-length reads. To assign V/J genes and CDR3, sequences were annotated against IMGT germline references using PyIR, a Python wrapper for IgBLAST v1.9. Reads were removed for weak V/J assignments (E-value above 1e-6), missing CDR3, stop codons, out-of-frame junctions, or ambiguous translated residues. V3J clonotypes were defined as sequences sharing the same inferred V gene, J gene, and CDR3 amino acid sequence. Percentage overlap between repertoires was calculated by dividing the number of shared unique clonotypes by the size of the smaller repertoire. Repertoire richness was assessed with RTK rarefaction, the Chao1 estimator, and Recon v2.1 estimates of unobserved clonotypes. For all TCRbeta clonotypes obtained by the gDNA method from a few donors, generation probabilities were computed with OLGA. TCRdb's version of the immuneACCESS table is confined to in-frame rearrangements and falls short of the full clone set. An unresolved V gene accounts for under half of the shortfall where checked; the remainder is of unknown origin. For V, J and clone size, that table is used; D and trimming come from the DNA. The sample table lists 600,000 to 750,000 clones, 90% of them with a count of one. Of the sample, 34% is held by the ten largest clones.

The material sequenced was memory CD8+ T cells from PBMCs. Taken with the paper, the label for cell subset or site translates to: CD45RO+ cells pooled with CCR7-negative TemRA cells. This receptor was identified in a man in his late teens or twenties in good health. Some clones in this sample may be carry-over from other donors' samples.

The CDR3 is CASTHSGGDRGFGYGYTF. The bases read TGTGCCAGCACCCACTCAGGGGGGGACAGGGGTTTTGGCTATGGCTACACCTTC. The chain links TRBV27 with TRBJ1-2; 10 bases in the junction line up with TRBD1. Here V drops 7 bases and J drops 4 bases, and the junction holds 18 bases not matched to any gene. Sequences MNHEY (CDR1) and SMNVEV (CDR2) are obtained from the germline V gene (reference sequence). The CDR3 runs 18 residues from the cysteine to the phenylalanine. Only the CDR3 DNA stays, 54 bases, in frame from base 1.